The rows below give T cell receptor beta chains drawn from one sample of a study of CXCR3-negative and CXCR3-positive naive CD8 T cells. From its re-call of the 5' RACE reads, TCRdb lists each CDR3 protein once, without DNA. The clone table shows some 130,000 distinct CDR3 sequences, with the ten largest holding roughly 0.62%. Sequenced input: naive CXCR3+ CD8+ T cells from blood. The receptor source for this set is a human donor in good health. Some clones in this sample may be carry-over from other donors' samples. The CDR3 runs from the conserved cysteine through the conserved F or W.

>TRBJ2-1|TRBV7-8
CASSFRRNSYNEQFF
>TRBJ2-7|TRBV28
CASSLRGSGSSYEQYF
>TRBJ1-2|TRBV19
CASSALQGTGYTF
>TRBJ2-1|TRBV6-5
CASSPGQGLHEQFF
>TRBJ1-1|TRBV29-1
CSVEKPLNTEAFF
>TRBJ2-6|TRBV4-3
CASSQSFVRVASSGANVLTF
>TRBJ2-3|TRBV7-9
CATRPGGTDTQYF
>TRBJ2-5|TRBV3-1
CASSLDRGWETQYF
>TRBJ2-7|TRBV12-5
CASGLASGLPGSYEQYF
>TRBJ2-5|TRBV28
CASSFAGVVETQYF
>TRBJ2-7|TRBV11-3
CASSSTGADYEQYF
>TRBJ2-1|TRBV7-9
CASSLYMGGGSYNEQFF
>TRBJ2-1|TRBV15
CATSRDFGGETYNEQFF
>TRBJ2-7|TRBV20-1
CSAPRTGYVSYEQYF
>TRBJ1-2|TRBV12-3/TRBV12-4
CASSFGDYGYTF
>TRBJ2-7|TRBV18
CASSIAYEQYF
>TRBJ2-2|TRBV7-9
CASSLVRYTSNTGELFF
>TRBJ2-2|TRBV7-6
CASSSGLAGAGELFF
>TRBJ2-5|TRBV3-1
CASSHSGLPTTETQYF
>TRBJ2-1|TRBV29-1
CSVGGGRYDYNEQFF
>TRBJ2-1|TRBV6-2/TRBV6-3
CASSPLAGVTYNEQFF
>TRBJ2-1|TRBV29-1
CSVEDPKGLDLYNEQFF
>TRBJ2-1|TRBV9
CASSVNLNDRNNEQFF
>TRBJ2-2|TRBV7-2
CASSPWGLADTGELFF